Described below is a single TCR beta chain sequence and its context. Its antigen is as yet unknown. PCR amplification relied on 60 Vbeta primers (plus 13 Jbeta primers). Repertoires were generated with immunoSEQ multiplex PCR, while TCRdb's copy carries only in-frame clones and drops some. The sample has 75,000 to 100,000 clones, roughly 79% seen once. The sample is drawn from a study of cytomegalovirus exposure and HLA in healthy donors. The germline V gene has CDR1 SGHDN and CDR2 FVKESK. V was trimmed by 1 base and J by 2 bases, leaving 18 bases between them. This CDR3 contains 18 residues. Study-wide results and limits: Later on, an analysis showed TCR association rates differing by HLA locus, with DRB1 the most and HLA-C the fewest. Excluded: some indistinguishable V segments such as TRBV6-2 and TRBV6-3. As immune exposure information, only CMV serostatus was available. The authors enumerated 164 TCR beta chains as linked to cytomegalovirus.

The sequenced material came from PBMCs. This chain joins TRBV14 and TRBJ2-1; a possible D gene is TRBD2 (6 bases). This clonotype originated in a female donor in good health and CMV-seropositive. The CDR3 DNA reads TGTGCCAGCAGCCAAGGGGGGGTGAAGGGGCTCCCCTACAATGAGCAGTTCTTC. Translation: CASSQGGVKGLPYNEQFF.